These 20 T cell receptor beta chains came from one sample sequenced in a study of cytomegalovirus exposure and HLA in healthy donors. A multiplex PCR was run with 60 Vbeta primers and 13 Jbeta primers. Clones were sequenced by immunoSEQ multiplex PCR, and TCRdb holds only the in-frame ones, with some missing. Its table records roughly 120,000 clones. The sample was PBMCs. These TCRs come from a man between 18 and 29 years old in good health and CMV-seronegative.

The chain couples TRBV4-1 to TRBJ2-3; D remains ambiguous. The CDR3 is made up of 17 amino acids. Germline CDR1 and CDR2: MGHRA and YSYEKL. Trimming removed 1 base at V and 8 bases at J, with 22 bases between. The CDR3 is CASSQVDLVTLSGTQYF. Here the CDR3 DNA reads TGCGCCAGCAGCCAAGTGGATTTAGTCACCCTCTCGGGTACGCAGTATTTT.

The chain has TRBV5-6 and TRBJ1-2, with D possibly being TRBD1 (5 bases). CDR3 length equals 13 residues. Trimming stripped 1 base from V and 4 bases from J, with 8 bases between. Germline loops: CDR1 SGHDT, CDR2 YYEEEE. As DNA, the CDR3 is TGTGCCAGCAGCTTGCCCAGGGTCTATGGCTACACCTTC. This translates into CASSLPRVYGYTF.

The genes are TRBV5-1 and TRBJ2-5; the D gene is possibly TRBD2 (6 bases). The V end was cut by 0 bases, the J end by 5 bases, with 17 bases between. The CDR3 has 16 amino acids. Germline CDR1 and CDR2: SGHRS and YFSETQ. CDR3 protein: CASSLGSGYSSETQYF. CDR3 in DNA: TGCGCCAGCAGCTTGGGAAGCGGGTATTCCTCCGAGACCCAGTACTTC.

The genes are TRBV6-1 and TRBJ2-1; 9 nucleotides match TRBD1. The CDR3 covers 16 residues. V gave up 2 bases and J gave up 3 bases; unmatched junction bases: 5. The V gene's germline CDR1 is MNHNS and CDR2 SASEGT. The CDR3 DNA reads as TGTGCCAGCAGTGAATTCGGGACAGGGATCTACAATGAGCAGTTCTTC. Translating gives CASSEFGTGIYNEQFF.

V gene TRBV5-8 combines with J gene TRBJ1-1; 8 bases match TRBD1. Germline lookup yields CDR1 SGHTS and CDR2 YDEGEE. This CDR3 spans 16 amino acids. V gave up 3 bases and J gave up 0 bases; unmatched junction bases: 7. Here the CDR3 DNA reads TGTGCCAGCAGCTCTTGGACAGGGCAATTGAACACTGAAGCTTTCTTT. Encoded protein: CASSSWTGQLNTEAFF.

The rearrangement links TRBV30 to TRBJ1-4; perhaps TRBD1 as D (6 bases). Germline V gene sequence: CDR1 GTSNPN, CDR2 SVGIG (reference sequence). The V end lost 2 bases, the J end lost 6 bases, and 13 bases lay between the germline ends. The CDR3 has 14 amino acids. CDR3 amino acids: CAWSQTGGHEKLFF. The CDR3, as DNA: TGTGCCTGGAGTCAGACAGGCGGTCATGAAAAACTGTTTTTT.

The CDR3 reads CASSRENRIGEQYF. The DNA for the CDR3 is TGTGCCAGCAGCCGAGAGAACAGGATAGGCGAGCAGTACTTC. V usage is TRBV4-2 and J usage is TRBJ2-5, with D perhaps TRBD1 (5 bases). The J call may be mistaken, given a closer DNA end match to TRBJ2-7. The CDR3 is made up of 14 amino acids. Per germline, CDR1 LGHNA and CDR2 YNFKEQ.

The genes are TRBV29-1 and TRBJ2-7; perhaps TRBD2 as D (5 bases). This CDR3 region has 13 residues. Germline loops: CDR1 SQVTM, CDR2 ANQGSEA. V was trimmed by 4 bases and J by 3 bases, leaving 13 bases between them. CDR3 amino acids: CSVVDSDHYEQYF. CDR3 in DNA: TGCAGCGTTGTTGATAGCGACCACTACGAGCAGTACTTC.

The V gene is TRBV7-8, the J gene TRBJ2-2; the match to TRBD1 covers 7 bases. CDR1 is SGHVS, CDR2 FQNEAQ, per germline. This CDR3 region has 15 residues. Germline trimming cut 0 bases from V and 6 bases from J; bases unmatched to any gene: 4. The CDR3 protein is CASSLASQGAGELFF. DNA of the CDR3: TGTGCCAGCAGCTTAGCGAGTCAGGGGGCCGGGGAGCTGTTTTTT. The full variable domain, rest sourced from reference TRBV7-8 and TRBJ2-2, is GAGVSQSPRYKVAKRGQDVALRCDPISGHVSLFWYQQALGQGPEFLTYFQNEAQLDKSGLPSDRFFAERPEGSVSTLKIQRTQQEDSAVYLCASSLASQGAGELFFGEGSRLTVL.

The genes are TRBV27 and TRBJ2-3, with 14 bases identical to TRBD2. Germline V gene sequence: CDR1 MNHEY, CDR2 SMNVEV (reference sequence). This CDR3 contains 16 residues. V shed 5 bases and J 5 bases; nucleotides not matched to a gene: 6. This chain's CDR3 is CASSRLAGGPGDTQYF. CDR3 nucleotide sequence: TGTGCCAGCAGTCGACTAGCGGGAGGGCCGGGAGATACGCAGTATTTT.

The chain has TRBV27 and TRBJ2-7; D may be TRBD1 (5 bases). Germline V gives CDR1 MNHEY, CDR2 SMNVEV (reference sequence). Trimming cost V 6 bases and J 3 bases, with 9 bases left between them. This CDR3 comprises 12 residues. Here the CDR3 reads CASSRTFYEQYF. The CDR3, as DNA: TGTGCCAGCAGCAGGACATTCTACGAGCAGTACTTC.

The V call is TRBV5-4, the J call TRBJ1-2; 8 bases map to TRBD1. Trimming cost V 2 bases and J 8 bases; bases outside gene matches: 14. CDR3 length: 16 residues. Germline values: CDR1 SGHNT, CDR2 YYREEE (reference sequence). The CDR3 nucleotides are TGTGCCAGCAGCTTAAGTTTAGGGACAGGCGACGGGGGCTACACCTTC. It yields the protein CASSLSLGTGDGGYTF. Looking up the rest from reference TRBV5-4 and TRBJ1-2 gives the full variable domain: ETGVTQSPTHLIKTRGQQVTLRCSSQSGHNTVSWYQQALGQGPQFIFQYYREEENGRGNFPPRFSGLQFPNYSSELNVNALELDDSALYLCASSLSLGTGDGGYTFGSGTRLTVV.

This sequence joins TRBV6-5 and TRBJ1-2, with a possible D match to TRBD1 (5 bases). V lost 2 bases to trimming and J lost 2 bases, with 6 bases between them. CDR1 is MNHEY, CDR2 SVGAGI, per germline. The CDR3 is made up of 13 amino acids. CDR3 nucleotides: TGTGCCAGCAGTTACCAGGGAAACTATGGCTACACCTTC. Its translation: CASSYQGNYGYTF.

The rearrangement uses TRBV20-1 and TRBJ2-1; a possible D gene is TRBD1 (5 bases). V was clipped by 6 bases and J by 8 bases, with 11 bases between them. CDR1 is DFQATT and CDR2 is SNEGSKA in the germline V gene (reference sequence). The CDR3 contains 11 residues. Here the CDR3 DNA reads TGCAGTGCCAACTGGGGCTATGAGCAGTTCTTC. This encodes CSANWGYEQFF.

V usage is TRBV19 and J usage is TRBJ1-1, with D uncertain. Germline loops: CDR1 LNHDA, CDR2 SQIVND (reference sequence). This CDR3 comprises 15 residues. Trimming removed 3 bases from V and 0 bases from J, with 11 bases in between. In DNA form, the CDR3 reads TGTGCCAGTAGTATTAACAGTCTCATGAACACTGAAGCTTTCTTT. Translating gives CASSINSLMNTEAFF.

CDR3 sequence (DNA): TGCGCCAGCAGCCAAGATCGGTGGTCAGGGTCCGGCTACACCTTC. Residues: CASSQDRWSGSGYTF. The chain joins TRBV4-1 to TRBJ1-2; the D gene is possibly TRBD1 (5 bases). The V end was cut by 0 bases, the J end by 8 bases, with 16 bases between. Germline CDR1 MGHRA, CDR2 YSYEKL. The CDR3 spans 15 residues.

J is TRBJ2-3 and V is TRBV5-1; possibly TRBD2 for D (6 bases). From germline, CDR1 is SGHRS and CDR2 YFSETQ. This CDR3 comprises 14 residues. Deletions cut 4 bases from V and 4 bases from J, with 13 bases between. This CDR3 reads CASSPTRGPDTQYF. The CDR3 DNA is TGCGCCAGCAGCCCGACTAGGGGACCAGATACGCAGTATTTT.

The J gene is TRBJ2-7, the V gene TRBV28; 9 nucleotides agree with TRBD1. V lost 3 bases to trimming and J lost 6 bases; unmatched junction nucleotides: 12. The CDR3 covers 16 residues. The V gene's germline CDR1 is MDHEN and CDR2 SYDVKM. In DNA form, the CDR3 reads TGTGCCAGCAGTTTTTCCCGAGGGACAGGGTTCAGCGAGCAGTACTTC. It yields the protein CASSFSRGTGFSEQYF.

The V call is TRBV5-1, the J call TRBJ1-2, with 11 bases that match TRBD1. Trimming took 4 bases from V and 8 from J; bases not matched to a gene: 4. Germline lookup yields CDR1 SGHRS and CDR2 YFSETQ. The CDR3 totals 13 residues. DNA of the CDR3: TGCGCCAGCAGCGTAGGGACAGGGGGAGGCTACACCTTC. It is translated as CASSVGTGGGYTF.

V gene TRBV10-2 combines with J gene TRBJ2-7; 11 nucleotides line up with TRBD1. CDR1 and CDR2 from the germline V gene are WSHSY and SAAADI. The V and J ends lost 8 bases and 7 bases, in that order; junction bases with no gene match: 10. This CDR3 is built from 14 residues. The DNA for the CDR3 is TGCGCCAGCGTTTCGGACAGGGGGCGTCGTGAGCAGTACTTC. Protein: CASVSDRGRREQYF.